The 30 T cell receptor beta chains presented below share a single source sample, sequenced in a study of blood T cells in healthy people across ages. A second PCR, run for roughly 7 to 11 cycles, used a sample-barcoded 5' primer plus a J-beta primer mix. TCRdb analysed the 5' RACE reads with MiXCR anew, one entry per CDR3 protein. The table has more than 1 million distinct CDR3 sequences, roughly 45% seen once; the top ten hold approximately 19%. Specimen: blood. The receptors here all came from a woman aged 60-75 years in good health.

In regard to this clonotype: An end of the junction does not agree with germline; a read error may underlie this. The V call is TRBV7-2, the J call TRBJ2-3, with D possibly TRBD2 on 7 matching bases. The germline V gene has CDR1 SGHTA and CDR2 FQGNSA. The CDR3 is 15 amino acids. CDR3 amino acids: CASSPWGGGTDMQYF. Here the CDR3 DNA reads TGTGCCAGCAGCCCCTGGGGGGGGGGCACAGATATGCAGTATTTT. Together with reference TRBV7-2 and TRBJ2-3, the CDR3 gives the full variable domain: GAGVSQSPSNKVTEKGKDVELRCDPISGHTALYWYRQSLGQGLEFLIYFQGNSAPDKSGLPSDRFSAERTGGSVSTLTIQRTQQEDSAVYLCASSPWGGGTDMQYFGPGTRLTVL.

This clonotype was found a few times. The genes are TRBV29-1 and TRBJ2-7; 7 bases fit TRBD1. Germline values: CDR1 SQVTM, CDR2 ANQGSEA. The V segment lost 6 bases and the J segment 2 bases; nucleotides outside the gene matches: 19. This CDR3 has 17 amino acids. CDR3 sequence (DNA): TGCAGCGTCAACGGTCGGGACAGTTGGGCAAGGGCCTACGAGCAGTACTTC. Its translation is CSVNGRDSWARAYEQYF.

This clonotype occurred a few times. The chain joins TRBV20-1 to TRBJ2-4, with 9 bases identical to TRBD2. The end of the DNA is better explained by TRBJ2-7, so the J call may be wrong. Germline values: CDR1 DFQATT, CDR2 SNEGSKA (reference sequence). The CDR3 runs 13 residues. The CDR3 reads CSAPGTSKNEQYF. CDR3 bases: TGCAGTGCACCCGGGACTAGCAAGAACGAGCAGTACTTC.

This clonotype has more than one count but fewer than ten. CDR3 loop: CAISAGGSGSGDTQYF. CDR3 nucleotides: TGTGCCATCAGTGCCGGCGGAAGCGGGAGTGGGGATACGCAGTATTTT. V is TRBV10-3 and J is TRBJ2-3; 8 positions agree with TRBD2. The junction had 12 bases not matched to a gene; V was cut back by 4 bases and J by 6 bases. Per germline, CDR1 ENHRY and CDR2 SYGVKD. The CDR3 spans 16 residues.

This clonotype was found once. The CDR3 DNA follows: TGTGCCACCAGTCCGGGAGGAGGCGATGAGCAGTACTTC. Translating gives CATSPGGGDEQYF. The rearrangement uses TRBV24-1 and TRBJ2-5; TRBD2 matches at 7 bases. There are 13 residues in the CDR3. Trimming took 6 bases from V and 11 from J; bases not matched to a gene: 11. Looked up from germline, CDR1 is KGHDR and CDR2 is SFDVKD.

J is TRBJ1-5 and V is TRBV28; weak D call: TRBD1 (5 bases). Germline CDR1 is MDHEN and CDR2 is SYDVKM. The CDR3 is 16 residues long. With 6 bases removed from V and 5 bases from J, the gap between germline ends came to 20 bases. The chain's CDR3 is CASRTGTRGRDQPQHF. The CDR3 nucleotides are TGTGCCAGCAGGACCGGGACCCGGGGCCGGGATCAGCCCCAGCATTTT.

This clonotype was detected only a few times. V gene TRBV5-1 combines with J gene TRBJ2-5; possible D gene TRBD2, 5 bases. Germline CDR1 is SGHRS and CDR2 is YFSETQ. The V and J ends lost 1 base and 3 bases respectively, with 10 bases between them. The CDR3 runs to 14 residues. The CDR3 here is CASSLNWREETQYF. CDR3 in DNA: TGCGCCAGCAGCTTGAACTGGCGGGAAGAGACCCAGTACTTC. The full variable domain, completed using reference TRBV5-1 and TRBJ2-5, is KAGVTQTPRYLIKTRGQQVTLSCSPISGHRSVSWYQQTPGQGLQFLFEYFSETQRNKGNFPGRFSGRQFSNSRSEMNVSTLELGDSALYLCASSLNWREETQYFGPGTRLLVL.

This clonotype was counted only a few times. The V call is TRBV12-3 or TRBV12-4, the J call TRBJ1-2, with D unresolved. The CDR3 consists of 14 residues. Trimming left V 1 base short and J 2 bases short, with 8 bases between. The CDR3 nucleotides read TGTGCCAGCAGTTTAGGACTGTACAACTATGGCTACACCTTC. It specifies CASSLGLYNYGYTF.

The chain employs TRBV5-1 and TRBJ2-1; 10 bases fit TRBD2. CDR1 and CDR2 (germline): SGHRS, YFSETQ. This CDR3 spans 15 amino acids. Trimming removed 4 bases from V and 5 bases from J; junction bases left unmatched: 6. The CDR3 DNA sequence: TGCGCCAGCAGCGACGGGACTAGCGCCCACAATGAGCAGTTCTTC. As protein: CASSDGTSAHNEQFF.

The rearrangement uses TRBV6-5 and TRBJ2-7; D may correspond to TRBD1 or TRBD2 (6 bases each). The germline V gene has CDR1 MNHEY and CDR2 SVGAGI. V lost 10 bases, J lost 0 bases, and 22 bases lay in between. The CDR3 length is 16 residues. CDR3 sequence reads: CANPEGGGPSSYEQYF. CDR3 sequence (DNA): TGTGCCAACCCTGAAGGTGGGGGGCCGAGCTCCTACGAGCAGTACTTC.

CDR3 sequence reads: CASSEVGSAAYEQYF. CDR3 in DNA: TGTGCCAGCAGTGAAGTCGGAAGCGCCGCCTACGAGCAGTACTTC. The chain links TRBV2 to TRBJ2-7; no reliable D call. This CDR3 contains 15 residues. Per germline, CDR1 SNHLY and CDR2 FYNNEI. V lost 1 base and J lost 2, with 12 bases in between.

This clonotype has a handful of counts. The chain employs TRBV12-3 or TRBV12-4 and TRBJ2-5; D is possibly TRBD1 or TRBD2 (5 bases each). The CDR3 sequence is 15 residues long. The V and J ends lost 2 bases and 5 bases respectively, with 15 bases between them. DNA for the CDR3: TGTGCCAGCAGTTTAAGGGACCTTATTACGGAGACCCAGTACTTC. It specifies CASSLRDLITETQYF.

This clonotype was picked up many times. The chain uses TRBV7-6 and TRBJ2-3; D uncertain. V was pared by 5 bases and J by 0 bases, with 6 bases between. Germline V gene sequence: CDR1 SGHVS, CDR2 FNYEAQ. This CDR3 comprises 13 residues. CDR3 DNA: TGTGCCAGCAGCACAACTAGCACAGATACGCAGTATTTT. Its protein product is CASSTTSTDTQYF. Filled out from reference TRBV7-6 and TRBJ2-3, the complete variable domain reads GAGVSQSPRYKVTKRGQDVALRCDPISGHVSLYWYRQALGQGPEFLTYFNYEAQQDKSGLPNDRFSAERPEGSISTLTIQRTEQRDSAMYRCASSTTSTDTQYFGPGTRLTVL.

The V call is TRBV20-1, the J call TRBJ2-1; a possible D gene is TRBD1 (6 bases). This CDR3 has 12 residues. Germline lookup yields CDR1 DFQATT and CDR2 SNEGSKA (reference sequence). V dropped 0 bases and J dropped 10 bases, with 10 bases sitting between them. The CDR3 sequence is CSAREVGTEQFF. CDR3 nucleotide sequence: TGCAGTGCTAGAGAGGTTGGGACAGAGCAGTTCTTC.

The chain couples TRBV3-1 to TRBJ1-6, with no clear D. V was trimmed by 0 bases and J by 0 bases, leaving 9 bases between them. Per germline, CDR1 LGHDT and CDR2 YNNKEL (reference sequence). This CDR3 contains 17 residues. CDR3 bases: TGTGCCAGCAGCCAAGATCTGAGGAGCTCCTATAATTCACCCCTCCACTTT. Its protein is CASSQDLRSSYNSPLHF.

This clonotype was seen just once. A single base separates this from a much larger clone, so it may be a read error. This chain joins TRBV29-1 and TRBJ2-7, with TRBD2 as a possible D gene (6 bases). V lost 3 bases and J 6 bases, leaving 15 bases between the germline ends. Germline CDR1 and CDR2: SQVTM and ANQGSEA. CDR3 size: 13 residues. CDR3 residues: CSVDTGVSCEQYF. The DNA of the CDR3 is TGCAGCGTTGATACGGGGGTGAGCTGCGAGCAGTACTTC.

CDR3 sequence (DNA): TGTGCCAGCAGTTCCCCATGGCCGAACACCGGGGAGCTGTTTTTT. Translated: CASSSPWPNTGELFF. The V and J genes are TRBV12-3 or TRBV12-4 and TRBJ2-2; D remains unclear. The CDR3 length is 15 residues. Trimming cost V 4 bases and J 0 bases, with 9 bases left between them.

The gene calls are TRBV4-1 and TRBJ1-2; D call uncertain. Trimming pared 1 base from V and 10 bases from J, leaving 13 bases between. CDR1 and CDR2 (germline): MGHRA, YSYEKL. The CDR3 totals 13 residues. The CDR3 loop is CASSQGLDPDYTF. The CDR3 DNA follows: TGCGCCAGCAGCCAAGGGTTGGACCCAGACTACACCTTC.

The gene calls are TRBV10-3 and TRBJ2-4; tentative D call: TRBD2 (5 bases). The assigned J gene may be wrong: the sequence end matches TRBJ2-7 better. CDR1 is ENHRY and CDR2 is SYGVKD in the germline V gene. The CDR3 is 15 residues long. DNA of the CDR3: TGTGCCATTAGTTCCCTCGGGCGGGCGACCTACGAGCAGTACTTC. Its translation: CAISSLGRATYEQYF.

This chain uses TRBV6-1 with TRBJ1-5, with a weak D call TRBD1 (6 bases). V lost 4 bases to trimming and J lost 4 bases, with 11 bases between them. CDR3 length: 14 amino acids. CDR1 and CDR2 (germline): MNHNS, SASEGT. The CDR3: CASSGQGINQPQHF. The CDR3 DNA sequence: TGTGCCAGCAGTGGGCAGGGGATTAATCAGCCCCAGCATTTT.

The chain couples TRBV7-7 to TRBJ2-3, with D hard to call. Deletions cut 0 bases from V and 6 bases from J, with 10 bases between. CDR1 is SSHAT and CDR2 is FNYEAQ in the germline V gene (reference sequence). CDR3 length equals 14 residues. CDR3 DNA sequence: TGTGCCAGCAGCTTAGCCGCGACCCCTGATACGCAGTATTTT. This gives the protein CASSLAATPDTQYF.

This clonotype occurred a few times. The V call is TRBV20-1, the J call TRBJ2-1; 8 bases map to TRBD1. CDR3 size: 13 residues. Per the germline V gene, CDR1 is DFQATT and CDR2 is SNEGSKA (reference sequence). The J segment lost 6 bases and the V segment lost 3 bases, leaving 4 bases of the junction unmatched. In DNA, the CDR3 is TGCAGTGCTAGGTCCGGGACAGGCAATGAGCAGTTCTTC. It encodes CSARSGTGNEQFF.

The chain employs TRBV10-3 and TRBJ2-7; D might be TRBD1 (6 bases). The length of the CDR3 is 13 residues. Germline assignment: CDR1 ENHRY and CDR2 SYGVKD. V was cut by 11 bases and J by 0 bases, with 14 bases left in between. CDR3 in DNA: TGTGCCTCCAGGGGCAAGGTCTCCTACGAGCAGTACTTC. Translated: CASRGKVSYEQYF.

This clonotype came up a few times. The chain is built from TRBV29-1 and TRBJ2-7; D is undetermined. The CDR3 consists of 12 residues. Trimming stripped 2 bases from V and 3 bases from J, with 8 bases between. Germline values: CDR1 SQVTM, CDR2 ANQGSEA. This CDR3 is CSVEIANYEQYF. The CDR3 region has the DNA TGCAGCGTTGAAATCGCAAACTACGAGCAGTACTTC.

This clonotype has a handful of counts. The CDR3 loop is CSASTGTYEQYF. DNA of the CDR3: TGCAGCGCTTCGACAGGGACCTACGAGCAGTACTTC. The rearrangement uses TRBV29-1 and TRBJ2-7; TRBD1 matches at 7 bases. Unmatched junction bases numbered 5, after V lost 7 bases and J lost 2 bases. The CDR3 is 12 amino acids. Germline CDR1 SQVTM, CDR2 ANQGSEA.

The V call is TRBV11-2, the J call TRBJ2-3; tentative D call: TRBD2 (5 bases). CDR1 is SGHAT and CDR2 is FQNNGV in the germline V gene. The CDR3 has 14 amino acids. The V end lost 3 bases, the J end lost 1 base, and 8 bases lay between the germline ends. The CDR3 protein is CASSFARGTDTQYF. As DNA, the CDR3 is TGTGCCAGCAGCTTCGCGCGGGGCACAGATACGCAGTATTTT.

This chain uses TRBV12-3 or TRBV12-4 with TRBJ2-1; 7 nucleotides line up with TRBD1. With 5 bases clipped from V and 15 bases from J, the junction kept 7 bases outside the gene matches. This CDR3 has 11 amino acids. CDR3 protein: CASSQDRETFF. The DNA of the CDR3 is TGTGCCAGCAGTCAAGACAGGGAGACGTTCTTC.

The chain has TRBV28 and TRBJ1-5; no definite D call. CDR1 is MDHEN, CDR2 SYDVKM, per germline. V was trimmed by 6 bases and J by 7 bases, leaving 10 bases between them. This CDR3 is built from 12 residues. This CDR3 reads CASRPVGQPQHF. For the CDR3, the DNA is TGTGCCAGCAGGCCGGTTGGGCAGCCCCAGCATTTT.

This clonotype has more than one count but fewer than ten. The rearrangement uses TRBV4-1 and TRBJ2-3; tentatively, D is TRBD2 (5 bases). In germline, CDR1 is MGHRA, CDR2 YSYEKL. Trimming stripped 6 bases from V and 2 bases from J, with 15 bases between. This CDR3 has 15 residues. The chain's CDR3 is CASSESGDHTDTQYF. The CDR3 DNA reads as TGCGCCAGCAGTGAAAGCGGAGACCACACAGATACGCAGTATTTT.

The V gene is TRBV7-2, the J gene TRBJ1-1, with TRBD1 matching 8 bases. Per germline, CDR1 SGHTA and CDR2 FQGNSA. The length of the CDR3 is 17 residues. The trim removed 6 bases at V and 0 bases at J, leaving 12 bases unmatched. As DNA, the CDR3 is TGTGCCAGCAGACGCGGGACAGGCTATGGGATGAACACTGAAGCTTTCTTT. It specifies CASRRGTGYGMNTEAFF.